This T cell receptor beta chain was identified during a study of cytomegalovirus exposure and HLA in healthy donors. Overall study: Some 91 million unique TCRs from HLA-typed donors were held in an early release of data.

In regard to this clone: Antigen unknown.

Study-wide findings and caveats: TRBV6-2, TRBV6-3 and some other V segments were unresolvable in 87-base-pair reads. Reportedly, cytomegalovirus status was diagnosed with high sensitivity and specificity. Later analysis revealed greater clonal expansion in HLA-associated TCR beta chains than in equally common others.

PCR primers comprised 60 Vbeta and 13 Jbeta primers. The table came from immunoSEQ multiplex PCR; TCRdb's copy has only in-frame clones and leaves some out. Of under 150,000 clones in the sample, 75% to 80% were seen once. This CDR3 contains 15 residues. Trimming shortened V by 2 bases and J by 2 bases, and 13 bases separated the two germline ends. Germline CDR1 reads MNHNY; CDR2 reads SVGAGI (reference sequence). This clonotype was sampled from a woman aged 40 to 50 in good health and CMV-seronegative. The V and J genes are TRBV6-6 and TRBJ2-7; possibly TRBD1 for D (6 bases). The sample was PBMCs. CDR3 protein: CASSYPQQGPYEQYF. In DNA form, the CDR3 reads TGTGCCAGCAGTTACCCCCAACAGGGACCCTACGAGCAGTACTTC.